What follows are 31 T cell receptor beta chains derived from one specimen sequenced in a study of shared clonotypes between healthy human individuals. Sequencing used immunoSEQ multiplex PCR; TCRdb keeps in-frame clones, though not all of them. The sample has some 2,500,000 clones, less than 95% seen once; the top ten hold 0.3% to 0.4%. Sequenced input: naive CD4+ T cells from PBMCs. Indicated subset: CD45RA+ positively selected. The receptors were gathered from a man aged 18 to 30 in good health. Some clones in this sample may be carry-over from other donors' samples.

The CDR3 DNA reads as TGTGCCCCGGTTCGAGGTAACACTGAAGCTTTCTTT. This encodes CAPVRGNTEAFF. The chain employs TRBV7-9 and TRBJ1-1; D unclear. With 11 bases removed from V and 2 bases from J, the gap between germline ends came to 12 bases. Germline V gene lookup returns CDR1 SEHNR and CDR2 FQNEAQ (reference sequence). The CDR3 totals 12 residues.

The chain is built from TRBV2 and TRBJ1-2; 9 positions match TRBD1. The CDR3 extends over 14 amino acids. The germline V gene has CDR1 SNHLY and CDR2 FYNNEI. Trimming cost V 4 bases and J 4 bases; bases outside gene matches: 4. CDR3 sequence: CASSVEDRGYGYTF. CDR3 coding DNA: TGTGCCAGCAGTGTGGAGGACAGGGGCTATGGCTACACCTTC.

The chain carries TRBV12-1 and TRBJ1-2. TRBV12-1 is marked as a pseudogene. The CDR3 runs 16 residues. In DNA, the CDR3 is TGTGCCAGCAGCTCTGGGAGGCGGGGAGCCAACTATGGCTACACCTTC. Protein: CASSSGRRGANYGYTF.

The rearrangement uses TRBV20-1 and TRBJ2-1, with 7 bases matching TRBD2. Unmatched junction bases numbered 6, after V lost 1 base and J lost 15 bases. The V gene's germline CDR1 is DFQATT and CDR2 SNEGSKA (reference sequence). The CDR3 consists of 11 residues. In nucleotides, the CDR3 is TGCAGTGCTAGAGGTCAGCGGGACCGGTTCTTC. It specifies CSARGQRDRFF.

The chain has TRBV6-5 and TRBJ1-3; D perhaps matches TRBD1 (6 bases). CDR1 and CDR2 from the germline V gene are MNHEY and SVGAGI. V was trimmed by 4 bases and J by 4 bases, leaving 14 bases between them. The CDR3 has 15 residues. CDR3 sequence reads: CASSWQGRWGNTIYF. The CDR3 DNA reads TGTGCCAGCAGTTGGCAGGGGCGCTGGGGAAACACCATATATTTT.

This chain joins TRBV7-9 and TRBJ2-3, with 9 bases that match TRBD2. Per germline, CDR1 SEHNR and CDR2 FQNEAQ (reference sequence). V dropped 4 bases and J dropped 2; count of bases not matched to a gene: 7. CDR3 length equals 16 residues. CDR3 protein: CASSSPSGAYTDTQYF. DNA of the CDR3: TGTGCCAGCAGCTCGCCTAGCGGGGCATACACAGATACGCAGTATTTT.

The chain recombines TRBV10-3 with TRBJ1-3; D uncertain. Germline loops: CDR1 ENHRY, CDR2 SYGVKD. V was cut by 5 bases and J by 2 bases, with 1 base left in between. The CDR3 length is 11 residues. CDR3 DNA sequence: TGTGCCATCAGTCCTGGAAACACCATATATTTT. Translation: CAISPGNTIYF.

Regarding this clone: The same CDR3 is also encoded by other DNA sequences in this sample. This chain links TRBV7-3 with TRBJ2-2; D not resolved. Germline CDR1 is SGHTA and CDR2 is FQGTGA. V was clipped by 4 bases and J by 3 bases, with 9 bases between them. The CDR3 consists of 14 residues. The CDR3 sequence is CASSSGRDTGELFF. The DNA of the CDR3 is TGTGCCAGCAGCTCTGGTAGAGACACCGGGGAGCTGTTTTTT.

The chain recombines TRBV28 with TRBJ1-1; TRBD1 matches 8 bases. Germline CDR1 reads MDHEN; CDR2 reads SYDVKM. CDR3 length equals 17 residues. V shed 5 bases and J 6 bases; nucleotides not matched to a gene: 17. The CDR3 protein is CASSQFQGAVGSAEAFF. In DNA form, the CDR3 reads TGTGCCAGCAGTCAGTTTCAGGGGGCTGTAGGGAGCGCTGAAGCTTTCTTT.

With respect to this clone: In the same sample, other DNA sequences code for this CDR3. This sequence joins TRBV9 and TRBJ2-2; 8 bases are a match to TRBD1. V dropped 3 bases and J dropped 2; count of bases not matched to a gene: 9. CDR3 length: 17 amino acids. Looked up from germline, CDR1 is SGDLS and CDR2 is YYNGEE. For the CDR3, the DNA is TGTGCCAGCAGCGCCCGGGGGCAGGGGGCTAACACCGGGGAGCTGTTTTTT. Its protein product is CASSARGQGANTGELFF.

Here the CDR3 reads CSILQGAYGYTF. In nucleotides, the CDR3 is TGCAGCATATTACAGGGGGCATACGGCTACACCTTC. This chain connects TRBV29-1 to TRBJ1-2; 9 bases match TRBD1. This CDR3 spans 12 amino acids. V lost 8 bases to trimming and J lost 8 bases; unmatched junction nucleotides: 9. CDR1 is SQVTM, CDR2 ANQGSEA, per germline.

The chain links TRBV5-6 to TRBJ1-1; D perhaps matches TRBD1 (6 bases). The length of the CDR3 is 14 residues. CDR1 SGHDT and CDR2 YYEEEE come from the germline V gene. The V end lost 0 bases, the J end lost 4 bases, and 10 bases lay between the germline ends. The CDR3 coding sequence is TGTGCCAGCAGCTTGGGGGGGCCCGGCACTGAAGCTTTCTTT. The encoded protein is CASSLGGPGTEAFF.

This clone was seen a single time. CDR3 protein: CASTLTGLQHF. The CDR3 region has the DNA TGTGCCAGCACCCTGACGGGGCTCCAGCATTTT. V is TRBV28 and J is TRBJ1-5, with a possible D match to TRBD1 (5 bases). Trimming pared 7 bases from V and 12 bases from J, leaving 13 bases between. CDR1 and CDR2 (germline): MDHEN, SYDVKM. The CDR3 contains 11 residues.

The genes are TRBV7-3 and TRBJ2-3; the D gene could be TRBD1 or TRBD2 (5 bases each). Trimming removed 2 bases at V and 0 bases at J, with 15 bases between. The CDR3 is 17 amino acids. Germline lookup yields CDR1 SGHTA and CDR2 FQGTGA. CDR3 residues: CASSLLPSGASTDTQYF. CDR3 coding DNA: TGTGCCAGCAGCTTACTCCCCTCCGGGGCTAGCACAGATACGCAGTATTTT.

CDR3 sequence (DNA): TGCAGCGTCGCCGGATTTGGAGCTGGAAACACCATATATTTT. Its protein is CSVAGFGAGNTIYF. V and J are TRBV29-1 and TRBJ1-3; D is unresolved. CDR1 is SQVTM and CDR2 is ANQGSEA in the germline V gene. Trimming pared 6 bases from V and 2 bases from J, leaving 14 bases between. This CDR3 contains 14 residues. The variable domain in full, with the rest retrieved from reference TRBV29-1 and TRBJ1-3, is SAVISQKPSRDICQRGTSLTIQCQVDSQVTMMFWYRQQPGQSLTLIATANQGSEATYESGFVIDKFPISRPNLTFSTLTVSNMSPEDSSIYLCSVAGFGAGNTIYFGEGSWLTVV.

The genes are TRBV5-4 and TRBJ2-5; TRBD2 agrees at 7 bases. The CDR3 is 15 residues long. With 4 bases clipped from V and 5 bases from J, the junction kept 11 bases outside the gene matches. Germline loops: CDR1 SGHNT, CDR2 YYREEE (reference sequence). The CDR3 loop reads CASSLERESGETQYF. The CDR3 nucleotides read TGTGCCAGCAGCCTGGAGCGGGAATCCGGGGAGACCCAGTACTTC.

The CDR3 sequence is CATYRDQYF. The CDR3, as DNA: TGTGCCACCTACAGGGACCAGTACTTC. The chain is built from TRBV10-3 and TRBJ2-5; TRBD1 might be the D (6 bases). CDR1 is ENHRY and CDR2 is SYGVKD in the germline V gene. The CDR3 runs to 9 residues. V was clipped by 10 bases and J by 10 bases, with 10 bases between them.

The chain employs TRBV6-5 and TRBJ2-2; tentative D call: TRBD2 (5 bases). CDR1 is MNHEY and CDR2 is SVGAGI in the germline V gene. CDR3 length equals 13 residues. Trimming left V 7 bases short and J 7 bases short, with 13 bases between. In DNA, the CDR3 is TGTGCCAGCAAACTAGAGTCGATCGGGGAGCTGTTTTTT. Translated: CASKLESIGELFF.

The rearrangement uses TRBV5-1 and TRBJ2-1; 8 bases fit TRBD1. The CDR3 sequence is 14 residues long. The J segment lost 7 bases and the V segment lost 3 bases, leaving 6 bases of the junction unmatched. Germline V lookup: CDR1 SGHRS, CDR2 YFSETQ. The CDR3 DNA reads TGCGCCAGCAGCTACCGGACAGGGATGAATGAGCAGTTCTTC. This codes for CASSYRTGMNEQFF.

As concerns this clone: Other DNA sequences in the sample encode the same CDR3. The chain couples TRBV7-9 to TRBJ2-3; no reliable D call. The CDR3 totals 11 residues. In germline, CDR1 is SEHNR, CDR2 FQNEAQ (reference sequence). The ends were cut back, 8 bases at V and 0 bases at J, with 3 bases in the middle. The CDR3 reads CASGSTDTQYF. DNA for the CDR3: TGTGCCAGCGGGAGCACAGATACGCAGTATTTT.

The chain is built from TRBV28 and TRBJ2-7; 8 bases are shared with TRBD1. This CDR3 is 17 amino acids long. CDR1 and CDR2 (germline): MDHEN, SYDVKM. V was pared by 2 bases and J by 6 bases, with 15 bases of the junction left unmatched. CDR3 bases: TGTGCCAGCAGTTTACGTCAGGGGGCCCTGATTTCTCGCGAGCAGTACTTC. It is translated as CASSLRQGALISREQYF. Combining the CDR3 with reference TRBV28 and TRBJ2-7 gives the whole variable domain DVKVTQSSRYLVKRTGEKVFLECVQDMDHENMFWYRQDPGLGLRLIYFSYDVKMKEKGDIPEGYSVSREKKERFSLILESASTNQTSMYLCASSLRQGALISREQYFGPGTRLTVT.

The chain is built from TRBV4-1 and TRBJ2-7; 10 bases line up with TRBD1. The V and J ends lost 1 base and 4 bases, in that order; junction bases with no gene match: 4. There are 15 residues in the CDR3. The germline V gene encodes CDR1 MGHRA and CDR2 YSYEKL. The CDR3 bases are TGCGCCAGCAGCCAAGCACCGGGACAGGGGTACGAGCAGTACTTC. Protein product: CASSQAPGQGYEQYF.

V usage is TRBV28 and J usage is TRBJ1-1, with D maybe TRBD1 (5 bases). The germline V and J ends were trimmed by 6 bases and 5 bases, with 16 bases remaining between them. This CDR3 has 14 residues. Germline CDR1 MDHEN, CDR2 SYDVKM. CDR3 DNA sequence: TGTGCCAGCAGCCGGCCCGGGGACGTTACTGAAGCTTTCTTT. It yields the protein CASSRPGDVTEAFF.

The J gene is TRBJ2-2, the V gene TRBV19, with 7 nucleotides matching TRBD1. Germline values: CDR1 LNHDA, CDR2 SQIVND (reference sequence). The CDR3 is 14 amino acids. Trimming removed 10 bases from V and 0 bases from J; junction bases left unmatched: 5. The CDR3 DNA follows: TGTGCCACACAGACAGGGCCGAACACCGGGGAGCTGTTTTTT. Translated: CATQTGPNTGELFF.

J is TRBJ2-7 and V is TRBV9; 11 bases are a match to TRBD1. V was pared by 0 bases and J by 4 bases, with 6 bases of the junction left unmatched. CDR1 is SGDLS and CDR2 is YYNGEE in the germline V gene. There are 16 residues in the CDR3. The CDR3 DNA is TGTGCCAGCAGCGTAGATGGACAGGGGGCAGATTACGAGCAGTACTTC. Amino acid sequence: CASSVDGQGADYEQYF.

The chain carries TRBV10-1 and TRBJ1-2; possibly TRBD1 for D (5 bases). V lost 8 bases and J 4 bases, leaving 17 bases between the germline ends. There are 14 residues in the CDR3. Per the germline V gene, CDR1 is WNHNN and CDR2 is SYGVQD (reference sequence). The CDR3 protein is CASAPKGTLYGYTF. The CDR3 DNA reads TGCGCCAGCGCCCCCAAGGGGACGCTCTATGGCTACACCTTC.

J is TRBJ2-1 and V is TRBV11-2, with 7 bases identical to TRBD1. The J segment lost 4 bases and the V segment lost 6 bases, leaving 12 bases of the junction unmatched. Germline V gives CDR1 SGHAT, CDR2 FQNNGV. This CDR3 has 16 amino acids. DNA for the CDR3: TGTGCCAGCAGGCATGCCGGGGACAGAATGTACAATGAGCAGTTCTTC. Protein product: CASRHAGDRMYNEQFF.

Regarding this clone: This sample also contains other DNA sequences that code for the same CDR3. The rearrangement uses TRBV2 and TRBJ2-7; D is ambiguous. Germline lookup yields CDR1 SNHLY and CDR2 FYNNEI. The CDR3 totals 12 residues. The V gene lost 8 bases and the J gene lost 2 bases, with 10 bases spanning the gap. The CDR3 sequence is CASRPNTYEQYF. In DNA form, the CDR3 reads TGTGCCAGCCGGCCCAACACCTACGAGCAGTACTTC.

The chain recombines TRBV7-6 with TRBJ1-2; possible D gene TRBD1, 6 bases. V was clipped by 1 base and J by 3 bases, with 15 bases between them. The length of the CDR3 is 16 residues. CDR1 SGHVS and CDR2 FNYEAQ come from the germline V gene. The chain's CDR3 is CASSLGHRGGDYGYTF. CDR3 DNA sequence: TGTGCCAGCAGCTTAGGCCACAGAGGGGGGGACTATGGCTACACCTTC.

The J gene is TRBJ2-5, the V gene TRBV5-4; 7 bases match TRBD1. The ends lost 4 bases at V and 4 bases at J; junction bases unmatched: 7. Per the germline V gene, CDR1 is SGHNT and CDR2 is YYREEE (reference sequence). This CDR3 contains 14 residues. CDR3 residues: CASSHDRDRETQYF. For the CDR3, the DNA is TGTGCCAGCAGCCACGACAGGGATCGAGAGACCCAGTACTTC. The whole variable domain, remainder taken from reference TRBV5-4 and TRBJ2-5, is ETGVTQSPTHLIKTRGQQVTLRCSSQSGHNTVSWYQQALGQGPQFIFQYYREEENGRGNFPPRFSGLQFPNYSSELNVNALELDDSALYLCASSHDRDRETQYFGPGTRLLVL.

The chain has TRBV5-1 and TRBJ2-5; a possible D gene is TRBD1 (6 bases). With 3 bases removed from V and 5 bases from J, the gap between germline ends came to 14 bases. This CDR3 has 14 amino acids. Germline values: CDR1 SGHRS, CDR2 YFSETQ. As DNA, the CDR3 is TGCGCCAGCAGCTCAGGGGCGCGGTACGAGACCCAGTACTTC. It codes for CASSSGARYETQYF.